These 32 T cell receptor beta chains originate from one sample sequenced in a study of T cell responses to AZD1222 COVID-19 vaccine (dated by TCRdb to the early 2020s). Reading the label with the study, this specimen's time point is: baseline before first vaccination. Library method: the immunoSEQ multiplex PCR assay. The source is immuneACCESS, and TCRdb retained only in-frame sequences with V and J called. Part of the clones is not carried over; for the studies checked, unresolved V genes explain less than half of this, and the remainder is unexplained. This sample is represented by tens of thousands of clones; around three quarters of them were singletons. In total, the top ten clones hold around 3.9% of the sample. Here the sequenced sample was peripheral blood, taken on day 0 of AZD1222 vaccination. All receptors come from an adult in good health.

The V gene is TRBV6-1, the J gene TRBJ2-1; 12 nucleotides align to TRBD2. The CDR3 covers 16 residues. Germline V gene data show CDR1 as MNHNS and CDR2 as SASEGT. V lost 6 bases to trimming and J lost 2 bases; unmatched junction nucleotides: 5. CDR3 in amino acids: CASSEPSGGAYNEQFF. CDR3 DNA: TGTGCCAGCAGCGAACCTAGCGGGGGGGCCTACAATGAGCAGTTCTTC.

This clone was detected only a few times. The chain carries TRBV7-8 and TRBJ1-2; 9 bases agree with TRBD1. The CDR3 is 17 residues long. The germline V gene has CDR1 SGHVS and CDR2 FQNEAQ. Trimming removed 5 bases from V and 7 bases from J; junction bases left unmatched: 17. This chain's CDR3 is CASSPQLPGQGSGGYTF. CDR3 sequence (DNA): TGTGCCAGCAGCCCACAGCTCCCGGGACAGGGTTCGGGTGGCTACACCTTC.

The rearrangement uses TRBV28 and TRBJ1-2; weak D call: TRBD1 (6 bases). The V gene lost 6 bases and the J gene lost 4 bases, with 21 bases spanning the gap. This CDR3 contains 16 residues. Germline loops: CDR1 MDHEN, CDR2 SYDVKM. CDR3 amino acids: CASRTGTRERSYGYTF. The CDR3 region has the DNA TGTGCCAGCAGAACCGGGACAAGGGAACGTTCCTATGGCTACACCTTC.

This sequence joins TRBV7-2 and TRBJ2-2; D not certain. The CDR3 extends over 15 amino acids. From germline, CDR1 is SGHTA and CDR2 FQGNSA. Between the trimmed V and J ends, which lost 1 base and 1 base, there was a span of 7 bases. The CDR3 DNA sequence: TGTGCCAGCAGCTTAGTGCGTCTGAACACCGGGGAGCTGTTTTTT. The encoded protein is CASSLVRLNTGELFF.

This rearrangement joins TRBV25-1 to TRBJ2-5; D is undetermined. Trimming took 5 bases from V and 3 from J, leaving 4 bases between them. Germline lookup yields CDR1 MGHDK and CDR2 SYGVNS. The CDR3 runs 11 residues. The CDR3 DNA reads TGTGCCAGCAGTTATGAAGAGACCCAGTACTTC. Translating it yields CASSYEETQYF.

This chain links TRBV24-1 with TRBJ1-5; D is uncertain. The V end lost 5 bases, the J end lost 7 bases, and 8 bases lay between the germline ends. Germline CDR1 KGHDR, CDR2 SFDVKD. The CDR3 is made up of 12 amino acids. The CDR3 loop is CATSGSGQPQHF. CDR3 DNA: TGTGCCACCAGTGGATCTGGGCAGCCCCAGCATTTT.

V usage is TRBV19 and J usage is TRBJ2-2, with D perhaps TRBD2 (5 bases). CDR3 length: 14 residues. The germline V and J ends were trimmed by 4 bases and 4 bases, with 10 bases remaining between them. In germline, CDR1 is LNHDA, CDR2 SQIVND (reference sequence). The DNA of the CDR3 is TGTGCCAGTAGTACCGGACTGAGCACCGGGGAGCTGTTTTTT. Its protein is CASSTGLSTGELFF.

This clone was seen a few times. This chain uses TRBV7-9 with TRBJ2-5; D is undetermined. The germline CDR1 and CDR2 sequences are SEHNR and FQNEAQ (reference sequence). Trimming shortened V by 1 base and J by 1 base, and 7 bases separated the two germline ends. The length of the CDR3 is 14 residues. The CDR3 protein is CASSLGPTQETQYF. As DNA, the CDR3 is TGTGCCAGCAGCTTAGGACCGACCCAAGAGACCCAGTACTTC.

This sequence joins TRBV19 and TRBJ1-2; D unclear. The CDR3 consists of 11 residues. The V end was cut by 10 bases, the J end by 3 bases, with 9 bases between. Germline V gene sequence: CDR1 LNHDA, CDR2 SQIVND (reference sequence). CDR3 DNA: TGTGCCACTCAAAGGGACTATGGCTACACCTTC. It encodes CATQRDYGYTF.

A single count supports this clone. This chain connects TRBV19 to TRBJ1-1; D uncertain. This CDR3 region has 13 residues. V lost 3 bases and J lost 1, with 6 bases in between. Germline CDR1 reads LNHDA; CDR2 reads SQIVND (reference sequence). As DNA, the CDR3 is TGTGCCAGTAGTATCAACAGGAACACTGAAGCTTTCTTT. It is translated as CASSINRNTEAFF.

J is TRBJ1-2 and V is TRBV10-2; D not certain. Germline lookup yields CDR1 WSHSY and CDR2 SAAADI. The V and J ends lost 2 bases and 4 bases respectively, with 8 bases between them. CDR3 length equals 13 residues. The CDR3 sequence: CASSEPLGYGYTF. CDR3 nucleotides: TGCGCCAGCAGTGAGCCCCTTGGCTATGGCTACACCTTC.

The V gene is TRBV4-3, the J gene TRBJ1-6, with 9 bases identical to TRBD1. The length of the CDR3 is 17 residues. V lost 1 base to trimming and J lost 9 bases; unmatched junction nucleotides: 10. CDR1 is LGHNA and CDR2 is YSLEER in the germline V gene. The CDR3 nucleotides read TGCGCCAGCAGCCAAGTACCCCCGGGACAGGGCGGTTCACCCCTCCACTTT. Protein: CASSQVPPGQGGSPLHF.

The V gene is TRBV1, the J gene TRBJ2-7; the table's D call, TRBD2, was not checked against the DNA. TRBV1 is listed as a pseudogene. This CDR3 has 14 residues. The chain's CDR3 is CTSSQGEADYEQYF. The CDR3 bases are TGCACCAGCAGCCAAGGCGAGGCAGACTACGAGCAGTACTTC.

This clone appeared once. This chain joins TRBV28 and TRBJ2-2, with TRBD1 as a possible D gene (6 bases). CDR1 is MDHEN and CDR2 is SYDVKM in the germline V gene. Trimming left V 10 bases short and J 0 bases short, with 18 bases between. The CDR3 is 16 amino acids. In nucleotides, the CDR3 is TGTGCCACCTGGGGGCGGTTAGGCACGAACACCGGGGAGCTGTTTTTT. Its translation is CATWGRLGTNTGELFF.

The J gene is TRBJ2-7, the V gene TRBV28; maybe TRBD2 (6 bases). CDR3 length: 14 residues. The V gene lost 3 bases and the J gene lost 3 bases, with 12 bases spanning the gap. Germline V gene sequence: CDR1 MDHEN, CDR2 SYDVKM. The CDR3 loop reads CASSFWGVGYEQYF. The DNA for the CDR3 is TGTGCCAGCAGTTTCTGGGGGGTGGGCTACGAGCAGTACTTC.

The J gene is TRBJ2-5, the V gene TRBV7-9, with 8 bases aligning to TRBD2. This CDR3 spans 14 amino acids. V shed 8 bases, J shed 3 bases, and the junction held 8 bases outside the gene matches. Germline CDR1 SEHNR, CDR2 FQNEAQ (reference sequence). The CDR3 DNA sequence: TGTGCCAGCTCGTTAGCGGGAATGAAAGAGACCCAGTACTTC. Residues: CASSLAGMKETQYF.

The V gene is TRBV18, the J gene TRBJ1-2, with a possible D match to TRBD1 (6 bases). CDR1 is KGHSH and CDR2 is LQKENI in the germline V gene. The CDR3 has 14 amino acids. Trimming stripped 2 bases from V and 6 bases from J, with 13 bases between. CDR3 nucleotides: TGTGCCAGCTCACCAAACAGGGACCCGGATGGCTACACCTTC. Amino acids: CASSPNRDPDGYTF.

The CDR3 region is CASSLGDAENEKLFF. The CDR3 coding sequence is TGTGCCAGCAGCTTAGGGGACGCTGAAAATGAAAAACTGTTTTTT. The chain is built from TRBV7-2 and TRBJ1-4; D may be TRBD1 (5 bases). CDR1 is SGHTA and CDR2 is FQGNSA in the germline V gene. V was clipped by 1 base and J by 5 bases, with 11 bases between them. This CDR3 is built from 15 residues.

This clone was observed a few times. This chain uses TRBV7-6 with TRBJ1-3, with no clear D. The germline gives CDR1 SGHVS, CDR2 FNYEAQ. With 5 bases removed from V and 0 bases from J, the gap between germline ends came to 8 bases. CDR3 length: 14 residues. Here the CDR3 reads CASSLLPSGNTIYF. The DNA for the CDR3 is TGTGCCAGCAGCCTGCTCCCCTCTGGAAACACCATATATTTT.

This clone has a handful of counts. The gene calls are TRBV5-1 and TRBJ2-5; D unclear. Germline V gene data show CDR1 as SGHRS and CDR2 as YFSETQ. This CDR3 has 11 amino acids. Deletions cut 8 bases from V and 1 base from J, with 6 bases between. The CDR3 region is CASKSQETQYF. The CDR3 DNA sequence: TGCGCCAGTAAGAGCCAAGAGACCCAGTACTTC.

The J gene is TRBJ1-2, the V gene TRBV5-1, with D tentatively TRBD1 (6 bases). The CDR3 spans 15 residues. The V gene's germline CDR1 is SGHRS and CDR2 YFSETQ. V gave up 3 bases and J gave up 8 bases, with 20 bases separating them. CDR3 loop: CASSSGGAGGWGYTF. In DNA form, the CDR3 reads TGCGCCAGCAGCTCCGGGGGGGCTGGAGGTTGGGGCTACACCTTC. The full variable domain, its missing parts supplied by reference TRBV5-1 and TRBJ1-2, is KAGVTQTPRYLIKTRGQQVTLSCSPISGHRSVSWYQQTPGQGLQFLFEYFSETQRNKGNFPGRFSGRQFSNSRSEMNVSTLELGDSALYLCASSSGGAGGWGYTFGSGTRLTVV.

The chain carries TRBV19 and TRBJ2-7; weak D call: TRBD2 (5 bases). The germline V gene encodes CDR1 LNHDA and CDR2 SQIVND (reference sequence). V dropped 10 bases and J dropped 5 bases, with 12 bases sitting between them. The CDR3 totals 11 residues. The CDR3 nucleotides read TGTGCCACGAGGGATTTCGACGAGCAGTACTTC. Translating gives CATRDFDEQYF.

This clone was detected only a few times. The chain combines TRBV27 with TRBJ1-2, with 8 nucleotides matching TRBD1. V trimming: 2 bases; J trimming: 10 bases; junction bases outside the gene matches: 15. Germline loops: CDR1 MNHEY, CDR2 SMNVEV (reference sequence). This CDR3 is built from 16 residues. CDR3 coding DNA: TGTGCCAGCAGTTTAAACAAGGCGGACAGGGCGAGGAACTACACCTTC. Amino acids: CASSLNKADRARNYTF.

V is TRBV6-5 and J is TRBJ1-1, with TRBD1 as a possible D gene (5 bases). The V end lost 0 bases, the J end lost 4 bases, and 15 bases lay between the germline ends. This CDR3 is 16 amino acids long. In germline, CDR1 is MNHEY, CDR2 SVGAGI. In DNA, the CDR3 is TGTGCCAGCAGTTACTCCGACAAAGGGGCCGGCACTGAAGCTTTCTTT. Translating it yields CASSYSDKGAGTEAFF.

This clone showed up just a few times. The chain combines TRBV3-1 (or the pseudogene TRBV3-2) with TRBJ2-1, with a tentative D call TRBD2 (6 bases). The CDR3 loop spans 17 amino acids. CDR1 is LGHDT, CDR2 YNNKEL, per germline (reference sequence). V lost 5 bases and J lost 4, with 21 bases in between. The CDR3 bases are TGTGCCAGCAGCGCAGATGATGGGGCGGGGAAATACAATGAGCAGTTCTTC. Protein: CASSADDGAGKYNEQFF.

CDR3 coding DNA: TGTGCCAGCAGTTCTCGGGGCGCGGGGGCTATAACTGAAGCTTTCTTT. This codes for CASSSRGAGAITEAFF. The rearrangement joins TRBV21-1 to TRBJ1-1. TRBV21-1 is reported as a pseudogene. This CDR3 spans 16 amino acids.

The gene calls are TRBV2 and TRBJ1-5; D not resolved. CDR1 is SNHLY, CDR2 FYNNEI, per germline. The CDR3 is made up of 14 amino acids. The germline V and J ends were trimmed by 6 bases and 4 bases, with 13 bases remaining between them. CDR3 protein: CASSKAGRNQPQHF. CDR3 nucleotide sequence: TGTGCCAGCAGCAAGGCTGGACGAAATCAGCCCCAGCATTTT.

The V gene is TRBV19, the J gene TRBJ1-5; D unclear. Trimming removed 3 bases from V and 1 base from J, with 10 bases in between. CDR3 length: 15 amino acids. Per the germline V gene, CDR1 is LNHDA and CDR2 is SQIVND (reference sequence). CDR3: CASSIRFGSNQPQHF. The CDR3 coding sequence is TGTGCCAGTAGTATTCGGTTCGGCAGCAATCAGCCCCAGCATTTT.

The V gene is TRBV19, the J gene TRBJ1-1, with D hard to call. From germline, CDR1 is LNHDA and CDR2 SQIVND (reference sequence). Trimming removed 3 bases from V and 1 base from J, with 18 bases in between. The CDR3 extends over 17 amino acids. The DNA of the CDR3 is TGTGCCAGTAGTATGGTCCTACCCACCGGCGGGAACACTGAAGCTTTCTTT. This codes for CASSMVLPTGGNTEAFF.

The chain employs TRBV24-1 and TRBJ2-2, with D possibly matching TRBD2 (5 bases). Trimming removed 5 bases from V and 2 bases from J, with 8 bases in between. Germline CDR1 KGHDR, CDR2 SFDVKD. The CDR3 runs to 14 residues. CDR3 sequence (DNA): TGTGCCACCAGTGGCGGGTCCAACACCGGGGAGCTGTTTTTT. The encoded protein is CATSGGSNTGELFF.

This clone appeared a few times. The CDR3 DNA follows: TGTGCCAGCAGCTCATACCGGGACAGGGTAGACACAGATACGCAGTATTTT. It codes for CASSSYRDRVDTDTQYF. V gene TRBV13 combines with J gene TRBJ2-3; TRBD1 matches 9 bases. Germline lookup yields CDR1 PRHDT and CDR2 FYEKMQ (reference sequence). V was pared by 4 bases and J by 2 bases, with 10 bases of the junction left unmatched. The CDR3 length is 17 residues.

The table lists this clone with a few counts. The chain recombines TRBV7-3 with TRBJ1-5; D unclear. The CDR3 has 17 amino acids. Germline V gene data show CDR1 as SGHTA and CDR2 as FQGTGA. V gave up 5 bases and J gave up 6 bases, with 23 bases separating them. The CDR3 DNA is TGTGCCAGCAGCCCCACCCCTCGCGAGGACCGGGGTCAGCCCCAGCATTTT. Translation: CASSPTPREDRGQPQHF.